This T cell receptor (beta chain) was recorded in a study of blood T cell repertoires in COVID-19. On the study more broadly: In each case, the material was cDNA or gDNA derived from T cells, B-cell-depleted T cells, or PBMCs.

Assignments of participants to cohorts depended upon their own reported clinical history. Profiling relied on immunoSEQ multiplex PCR, and the TCRdb table lists in-frame clones only, not all of them. The sample yields 150,000 to 200,000 clones, 88% seen once. The ends were cut back, 7 bases at V and 3 bases at J, with 16 bases in the middle. CDR3 length: 14 amino acids. Germline loops: CDR1 MDHEN, CDR2 SYDVKM. This chain connects TRBV28 to TRBJ2-7, with a weak D call TRBD2 (6 bases). The receptor's source is a woman aged 18-29 years who had recovered from COVID-19. The material sequenced was PBMCs or T cells enriched from blood (not recorded which). The CDR3 DNA reads TGTGCCAGCACCGGCGGGATGATTGGCTACGAGCAGTACTTC. Protein sequence: CASTGGMIGYEQYF.